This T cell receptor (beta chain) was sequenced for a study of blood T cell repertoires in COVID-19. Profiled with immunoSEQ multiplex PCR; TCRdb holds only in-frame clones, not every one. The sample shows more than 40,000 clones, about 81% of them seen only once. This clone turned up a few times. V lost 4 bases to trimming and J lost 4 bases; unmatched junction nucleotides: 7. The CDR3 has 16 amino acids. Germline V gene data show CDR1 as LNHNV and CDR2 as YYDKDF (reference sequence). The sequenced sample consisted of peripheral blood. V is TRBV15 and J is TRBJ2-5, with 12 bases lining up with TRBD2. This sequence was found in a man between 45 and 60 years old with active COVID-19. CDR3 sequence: CATSTRLAGAGETQYF. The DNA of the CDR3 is TGTGCCACCAGCACCCGACTAGCGGGGGCCGGAGAGACCCAGTACTTC.